This T cell receptor beta chain was observed in a study of CD8+ T cells in alopecia areata. Treatment denoted: oral pan-JAK inhibitor, 5-10 mg twice daily. Investigators isolated RNA and reverse transcribed it into cDNA to act as the sequencing template. This table comes from immunoSEQ multiplex PCR, and its TCRdb copy is limited to in-frame clones, with some not included. Here the sample spans 200,000 to 250,000 clones, less than 45% being singletons. The trim removed 5 bases at V and 1 base at J, leaving 7 bases unmatched. The CDR3 has 15 amino acids. Per germline, CDR1 LNHNV and CDR2 YYDKDF (reference sequence).

The sample consisted of CD4+ T cells sorted from blood, taken between weeks 30 and 35, from a patient treated with tofacitinib. The sequence came from a human donor with alopecia areata. The chain uses TRBV15 and TRBJ2-5; 7 nucleotides match TRBD1. The CDR3 sequence: CATSSRQGTQETQYF. The DNA for the CDR3 is TGTGCCACCAGCTCACGACAGGGAACCCAAGAGACCCAGTACTTC.